This passage covers 23 T cell receptor beta chains from one sample sequenced in a study of shared clonotypes between healthy human individuals. Sequencing used immunoSEQ multiplex PCR; TCRdb keeps in-frame clones, though not all of them. The table lists hundreds of thousands of clones, 70% to 80% of them singletons. Sequencing was carried out using PBMCs. Source of these receptors: a woman aged 40 to 50 in good health. Some clones in this sample may be carry-over from other donors' samples.

V usage is TRBV18 and J usage is TRBJ1-5; tentatively, D is TRBD1 (6 bases). CDR3 size: 14 residues. The germline V gene encodes CDR1 KGHSH and CDR2 LQKENI. Trimming took off 3 bases at V and 6 bases at J, with 12 bases between the two ends. CDR3 DNA: TGTGCCAGCTCACCGCGACAGGACCCTCAGCCCCAGCATTTT. Translation gives CASSPRQDPQPQHF. The complete variable domain, with remaining parts taken from reference TRBV18 and TRBJ1-5, reads NAGVMQNPRHLVRRRGQEARLRCSPMKGHSHVYWYRQLPEEGLKFMVYLQKENIIDESGMPKERFSAEFPKEGPSILRIQQVVRGDSAAYFCASSPRQDPQPQHFGDGTRLSIL.

The chain is built from TRBV6-5 and TRBJ2-1; 7 positions agree with TRBD2. Germline CDR1 reads MNHEY; CDR2 reads SVGAGI. The CDR3 has 15 amino acids. J was trimmed by 3 bases and V by 5 bases; bases with no gene match: 7. The CDR3 DNA is TGTGCCAGCAGTCCCCCGGGACTAAACTACAATGAGCAGTTCTTC. Translated, it gives CASSPPGLNYNEQFF.

The V and J genes are TRBV9 and TRBJ1-2; TRBD1 is a possible D gene (5 bases). The V gene lost 4 bases and the J gene lost 6 bases, with 16 bases spanning the gap. This CDR3 contains 14 residues. Germline lookup yields CDR1 SGDLS and CDR2 YYNGEE. In DNA form, the CDR3 reads TGTGCCAGCAGCCGCAGGGACCCTCGGGATGGCTACACCTTC. Protein sequence: CASSRRDPRDGYTF. Supplemented by reference TRBV9 and TRBJ1-2, the full variable domain reads DSGVTQTPKHLITATGQRVTLRCSPRSGDLSVYWYQQSLDQGLQFLIQYYNGEERAKGNILERFSAQQFPDLHSELNLSSLELGDSALYFCASSRRDPRDGYTFGSGTRLTVV.

The chain carries TRBV5-6 and TRBJ2-7; 8 nucleotides agree with TRBD2. The CDR3 runs to 14 residues. Per germline, CDR1 SGHDT and CDR2 YYEEEE. V lost 4 bases, J lost 5 bases, and 8 bases stayed unmatched. The CDR3 DNA sequence: TGTGCCAGCAGCCCGGGAGGGCGGGGCCACGAGCAGTACTTC. As protein: CASSPGGRGHEQYF.

The table lists this clone with a few counts. V usage is TRBV6-1 and J usage is TRBJ2-7, with 12 bases aligning to TRBD2. CDR3 length equals 16 residues. From germline, CDR1 is MNHNS and CDR2 SASEGT. With V trimmed by 4 bases and J by 5 bases, 9 bases remained unmatched. CDR3 protein: CASSGASGRASDEQYF. The CDR3 DNA sequence: TGTGCCAGCAGTGGAGCTAGCGGGAGGGCCTCGGACGAGCAGTACTTC.

J is TRBJ2-3 and V is TRBV4-3; D gene ambiguous. Per germline, CDR1 LGHNA and CDR2 YSLEER. The CDR3 length is 13 residues. V was cut by 1 base and J by 6 bases, with 8 bases left in between. The CDR3 sequence: CASSQGRRDTQYF. DNA of the CDR3: TGCGCCAGCAGCCAAGGGAGAAGGGATACGCAGTATTTT.

V and J are TRBV20-1 and TRBJ2-3, with no clear D. CDR3 length equals 11 residues. CDR1 is DFQATT, CDR2 SNEGSKA, per germline (reference sequence). Deletions cut 4 bases from V and 4 bases from J, with 6 bases between. The CDR3 sequence is CSANQADTQYF. The CDR3 DNA sequence: TGCAGTGCTAATCAGGCAGATACGCAGTATTTT.

V gene TRBV2 combines with J gene TRBJ2-7; D ambiguous. Germline-derived CDR1 and CDR2 are SNHLY and FYNNEI. The CDR3 loop spans 15 amino acids. Trimming left V 7 bases short and J 1 base short, with 17 bases between. The CDR3 spells CASNSRSARSYEQYF. CDR3 sequence (DNA): TGTGCCAGCAATTCCCGTTCCGCCAGGTCCTACGAGCAGTACTTC. The full variable domain, completed using reference TRBV2 and TRBJ2-7, is EPEVTQTPSHQVTQMGQEVILRCVPISNHLYFYWYRQILGQKVEFLVSFYNNEISEKSEIFDDQFSVERPDGSNFTLKIRSTKLEDSAMYFCASNSRSARSYEQYFGPGTRLTVT.

This clone was recorded only once. This chain connects TRBV9 to TRBJ2-5; TRBD1 is a possible D gene (7 bases). This CDR3 spans 15 amino acids. V was cut by 3 bases and J by 5 bases, with 17 bases left in between. Per germline, CDR1 SGDLS and CDR2 YYNGEE. The CDR3 sequence: CASSGPLGGGETQYF. CDR3 sequence (DNA): TGTGCCAGCAGCGGACCCCTTGGAGGGGGCGAGACCCAGTACTTC.

The chain uses TRBV30 and TRBJ1-2; 7 bases are shared with TRBD1. V lost 2 bases, J lost 6 bases, and 3 bases stayed unmatched. This CDR3 contains 12 residues. CDR1 GTSNPN and CDR2 SVGIG come from the germline V gene (reference sequence). The CDR3 DNA reads TGTGCCTGGAGTCGACAGGGCCATGGCTACACCTTC. Residues: CAWSRQGHGYTF.

This clone was seen once. The V gene is TRBV28, the J gene TRBJ1-2, with 10 bases matching TRBD1. Per the germline V gene, CDR1 is MDHEN and CDR2 is SYDVKM. The CDR3 consists of 17 residues. V shed 2 bases, J shed 4 bases, and the junction held 10 bases outside the gene matches. This CDR3 reads CASSLRWDRGMGYGYTF. In DNA form, the CDR3 reads TGTGCCAGCAGTTTACGCTGGGACAGGGGTATGGGCTATGGCTACACCTTC.

This chain links TRBV15 with TRBJ2-7; D remains unclear. Trimming removed 0 bases from V and 5 bases from J, with 17 bases in between. Germline V gives CDR1 LNHNV, CDR2 YYDKDF (reference sequence). The CDR3 consists of 16 residues. The CDR3 DNA reads TGTGCCACCAGCAGAGATCTGACCAAACCTATCCACGAGCAGTACTTC. The encoded protein is CATSRDLTKPIHEQYF.

The rearrangement uses TRBV13 and TRBJ1-5; D gene ambiguous. The CDR3 covers 14 residues. Trimming took 6 bases from V and 2 from J, leaving 11 bases between them. In germline, CDR1 is PRHDT, CDR2 FYEKMQ (reference sequence). CDR3 loop: CASSLRGGNQPQHF. The CDR3 coding sequence is TGTGCCAGCAGTCTTCGGGGAGGCAATCAGCCCCAGCATTTT.

This clone has more than one count but fewer than ten. The chain links TRBV9 to TRBJ1-4; D is uncertain. V lost 8 bases to trimming and J lost 3 bases, with 8 bases between them. CDR3 length: 12 amino acids. Germline-derived CDR1 and CDR2 are SGDLS and YYNGEE. CDR3 bases: TGTGCCAGTAACCAACCTAATGAAAAACTGTTTTTT. This gives the protein CASNQPNEKLFF.

V gene TRBV6-1 combines with J gene TRBJ2-5, with 7 bases identical to TRBD2. V gave up 4 bases and J gave up 2 bases; unmatched junction bases: 7. The CDR3 length is 15 residues. Germline V gene sequence: CDR1 MNHNS, CDR2 SASEGT. CDR3 residues: CASSVLPGLQETQYF. The DNA of the CDR3 is TGTGCCAGCAGTGTTCTCCCGGGACTACAAGAGACCCAGTACTTC.

V is TRBV6-1 and J is TRBJ1-4; D not resolved. Trimming pared 1 base from V and 3 bases from J, leaving 12 bases between. From germline, CDR1 is MNHNS and CDR2 SASEGT. There are 16 residues in the CDR3. CDR3 DNA: TGTGCCAGCAGTGAAGACTTGAGACCGCCTAATGAAAAACTGTTTTTT. It yields the protein CASSEDLRPPNEKLFF.

This clone was recorded only once. Other nucleotide sequences in the sample specify the same CDR3. The chain uses TRBV7-3 and TRBJ2-1, with TRBD2 matching over 8 bases. CDR1 and CDR2 (germline): SGHTA, FQGTGA. The length of the CDR3 is 14 residues. V was pared by 4 bases and J by 7 bases, with 6 bases of the junction left unmatched. For the CDR3, the DNA is TGTGCCAGCAGCTCCAGCGGGAGAGGAAATGAGCAGTTCTTC. This codes for CASSSSGRGNEQFF.

The chain employs TRBV4-2 and TRBJ1-4, with D tentatively TRBD1 (5 bases). Germline lookup yields CDR1 LGHNA and CDR2 YNFKEQ. V was clipped by 4 bases and J by 8 bases, with 14 bases between them. This CDR3 region has 14 residues. The CDR3 here is CASSPLWDEEKLFF. CDR3 sequence (DNA): TGTGCCAGCAGCCCCCTTTGGGACGAAGAAAAACTGTTTTTT.

The chain uses TRBV7-9 and TRBJ2-3; perhaps TRBD2 as D (5 bases). Trimming took 4 bases from V and 5 from J, leaving 13 bases between them. CDR3 length: 14 residues. Germline-derived CDR1 and CDR2 are SEHNR and FQNEAQ (reference sequence). CDR3 loop: CASSSPSRGDTQYF. DNA for the CDR3: TGTGCCAGCAGCTCCCCCAGCCGGGGAGATACGCAGTATTTT.

The chain carries TRBV28 and TRBJ2-1, with 8 bases lining up with TRBD2. The CDR3 spans 16 residues. CDR1 is MDHEN and CDR2 is SYDVKM in the germline V gene. Trimming took 2 bases from V and 4 from J; bases not matched to a gene: 7. The CDR3 coding sequence is TGTGCCAGCAGTTTAAGGCCGGGAGGGGTATACAATGAGCAGTTCTTC. Its translation is CASSLRPGGVYNEQFF.

This rearrangement joins TRBV5-1 to TRBJ2-1; TRBD1 aligns across 7 bases. The CDR3 contains 16 residues. The germline V gene encodes CDR1 SGHRS and CDR2 YFSETQ. V shed 1 base, J shed 6 bases, and the junction held 10 bases outside the gene matches. The CDR3 sequence: CASSLKVGTATNEQFF. DNA for the CDR3: TGCGCCAGCAGCTTGAAAGTCGGGACAGCCACCAATGAGCAGTTCTTC.

V gene TRBV7-9 combines with J gene TRBJ2-5, with 12 bases fitting TRBD2. The germline V gene encodes CDR1 SEHNR and CDR2 FQNEAQ (reference sequence). Germline trimming cut 5 bases from V and 11 bases from J; bases unmatched to any gene: 15. The CDR3 consists of 16 residues. The CDR3 sequence is CASSPAWASGRVEQYF. CDR3 nucleotide sequence: TGTGCCAGCAGCCCCGCCTGGGCTAGCGGGAGGGTGGAGCAGTACTTC.

The chain has TRBV29-1 and TRBJ2-1; 12 nucleotides align to TRBD2. Germline lookup yields CDR1 SQVTM and CDR2 ANQGSEA. The CDR3 sequence is 18 residues long. The junction had 22 bases not matched to a gene; V was cut back by 6 bases and J by 10 bases. CDR3 bases: TGCAGCGTCTCCGGGACTAGCGGGCTCAATACACCCTTTTGGGAGCAGTTCTTC. Encoded protein: CSVSGTSGLNTPFWEQFF.